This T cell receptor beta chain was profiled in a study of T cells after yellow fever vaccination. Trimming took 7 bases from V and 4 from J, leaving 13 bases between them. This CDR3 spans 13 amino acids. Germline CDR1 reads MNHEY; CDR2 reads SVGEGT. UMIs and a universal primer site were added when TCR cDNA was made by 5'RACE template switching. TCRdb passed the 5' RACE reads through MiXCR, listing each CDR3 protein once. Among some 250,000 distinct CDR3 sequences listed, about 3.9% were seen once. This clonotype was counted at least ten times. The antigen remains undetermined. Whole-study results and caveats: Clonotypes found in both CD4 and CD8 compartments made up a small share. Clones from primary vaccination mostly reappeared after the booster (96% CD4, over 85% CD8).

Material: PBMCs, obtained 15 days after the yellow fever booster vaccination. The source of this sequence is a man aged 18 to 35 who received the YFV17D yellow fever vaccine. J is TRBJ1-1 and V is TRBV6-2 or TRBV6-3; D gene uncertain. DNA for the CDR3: TGTGCCAGCAACACCAACTGGGGCACTGAAGCTTTCTTT. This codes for CASNTNWGTEAFF.